The 7 T cell receptor beta chains given below trace back to one sample, sequenced in a study of vaccination and CD4 T cells after COVID-19. No antigen has been identified for these receptors. The treatment here: approximately 9-day PBMC culture with coronavirus spike peptide pools or control peptides (ViraFEST assay). Cultured CD4+ T-cell DNA underwent Oncomine TCR Beta short-read sequencing. TCRdb ran MiXCR on the PCR reads and lists one entry per CDR3 protein. The sample yields 15,000 to 20,000 distinct CDR3 sequences, just under 55% seen once. The sequenced sample was CD4+ T cells from blood, cultured in vitro. These receptors originate from a human donor who had recovered from COVID-19.

This rearrangement joins TRBV10-3 to TRBJ1-2; the D is unclear. The CDR3 spans 13 residues. In germline, CDR1 is ENHRY, CDR2 SYGVKD. V was cut by 7 bases and J by 2 bases, with 11 bases left in between. The CDR3 sequence is CAITPDGNYGYTF. The CDR3 coding sequence is TGTGCCATCACCCCGGACGGCAACTATGGCTACACCTTC.

The rearrangement uses TRBV27 and TRBJ2-7; weak D call: TRBD2 (5 bases). Germline lookup yields CDR1 MNHEY and CDR2 SMNVEV (reference sequence). V dropped 6 bases and J dropped 0 bases, with 12 bases sitting between them. The CDR3 is made up of 14 amino acids. The CDR3 is CASSPRGVSYEQYF. DNA for the CDR3: TGTGCCAGCAGCCCTCGGGGAGTCTCCTACGAGCAGTACTTC.

The chain recombines TRBV20-1 with TRBJ2-3, with no clear D. The V gene's germline CDR1 is DFQATT and CDR2 SNEGSKA (reference sequence). This CDR3 contains 13 residues. Trimming pared 6 bases from V and 10 bases from J, leaving 20 bases between. CDR3 loop: CSAPPPAYASQYF. CDR3 bases: TGCAGTGCCCCCCCCCCCGCCTACGCGTCGCAGTATTTT.

This rearrangement joins TRBV5-1 to TRBJ2-7; D is possibly TRBD2 (7 bases). Germline loops: CDR1 SGHRS, CDR2 YFSETQ. This CDR3 is 14 amino acids long. V was clipped by 0 bases and J by 7 bases, with 14 bases between them. CDR3 residues: CASSLERGRVEQYF. CDR3 DNA: TGCGCCAGCAGCTTGGAAAGGGGGAGGGTTGAGCAGTACTTC.

The sample holds one count of this clonotype. The chain links TRBV12-3 or TRBV12-4 to TRBJ1-1; D not resolved. V was trimmed by 2 bases and J by 3 bases, leaving 7 bases between them. This CDR3 is built from 13 residues. The CDR3 loop reads CASSLKGYTEAFF. The CDR3 DNA sequence: TGTGCCAGCAGTTTAAAAGGTTACACTGAAGCTTTCTTT.

This clonotype has just a few counts. The CDR3 nucleotides read TGTGCCACCAGCAAGGGTAACTATGGCTACACCTTC. Its translation is CATSKGNYGYTF. V usage is TRBV15 and J usage is TRBJ1-2, with unresolved D. Per germline, CDR1 LNHNV and CDR2 YYDKDF (reference sequence). CDR3 length: 12 amino acids. The V and J ends lost 4 bases and 1 base respectively, with 4 bases between them. Combining the CDR3 with reference TRBV15 and TRBJ1-2 gives the whole variable domain DAMVIQNPRYQVTQFGKPVTLSCSQTLNHNVMYWYQQKSSQAPKLLFHYYDKDFNNEADTPDNFQSRRPNTSFCFLDIRSPGLGDTAMYLCATSKGNYGYTFGSGTRLTVV.

The chain has TRBV20-1 and TRBJ1-4; D may be TRBD1 (5 bases). V was trimmed by 3 bases and J by 8 bases, leaving 22 bases between them. Germline V gene lookup returns CDR1 DFQATT and CDR2 SNEGSKA (reference sequence). This CDR3 region has 16 residues. This chain's CDR3 is CSASAVPGRATEKLFF. The CDR3 nucleotides are TGCAGTGCTAGTGCTGTCCCTGGCAGGGCGACGGAAAAACTGTTTTTT.